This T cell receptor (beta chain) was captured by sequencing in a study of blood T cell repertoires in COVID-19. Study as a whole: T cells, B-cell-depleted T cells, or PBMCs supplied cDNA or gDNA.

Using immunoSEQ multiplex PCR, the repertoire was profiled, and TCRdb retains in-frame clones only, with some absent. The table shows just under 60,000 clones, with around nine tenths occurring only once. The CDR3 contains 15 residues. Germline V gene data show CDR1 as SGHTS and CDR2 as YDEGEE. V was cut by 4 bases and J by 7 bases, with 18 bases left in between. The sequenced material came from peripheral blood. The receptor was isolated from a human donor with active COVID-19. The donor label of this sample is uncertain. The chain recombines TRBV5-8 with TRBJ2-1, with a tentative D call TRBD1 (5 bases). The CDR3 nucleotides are TGTGCCAGCAGCCCAGTTTCAGGGCGCGCGAATGAGCAGTTCTTC. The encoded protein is CASSPVSGRANEQFF. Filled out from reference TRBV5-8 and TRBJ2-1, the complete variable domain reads EAGVTQSPTHLIKTRGQQATLRCSPISGHTSVYWYQQALGLGLQFLLWYDEGEERNRGNFPPRFSGRQFPNYSSELNVNALELEDSALYLCASSPVSGRANEQFFGPGTRLTVL.